This T cell receptor (beta chain) was captured by sequencing in a study of blood T cell repertoires in COVID-19. The wider study: COVID-19 samples from acute and convalescent phases originated in the United States, Italy and Spain. Nucleic acid was either cDNA or gDNA, and it came from T cells, B-cell-depleted T cells, or PBMCs.

Only in-frame clones appear in the TCRdb table, and some are missing; sequencing was by immunoSEQ multiplex PCR. The sample carries over 350,000 clones, 80% to 95% recorded once. Recruitment covered fewer than 25 US areas and drew participants whose ages spanned roughly 18 to 90 years. Contact with a PCR-confirmed or clinician-diagnosed COVID-19 case occurred within 2 weeks of entry. 13 amino acids form the CDR3, both terminal residues included. This clone occurred once. Because the CDR3's place on the DNA is in doubt, the DNA is left out and the CDR3 is given as listed by TCRdb. The specimen sequenced was PBMCs or T cells enriched from blood (not recorded which). V is TRBV12-3 or TRBV12-4 and J is TRBJ2-7; the D call of TRBD1 is as the table states it, not checked on the DNA. This clonotype originated in a woman aged 40 to 50 who had been exposed to COVID-19. CDR3 sequence: CASSFVPAYEQYF.